Below are 20 T cell receptor beta chains sequenced from a single sample in a study of T cells expressing NK-cell markers (dated by TCRdb to 2018 to 2020). Libraries were prepared through 5' RACE. The data were produced on an Illumina HiSeq 2000. The reads underwent TCRdb reprocessing, giving one record for each CDR3 protein sequence and no DNA. The table for this sample lists about 260,000 distinct CDR3 sequences. The ten largest clones add up to 3.5% to 5% of the sample. The sample consisted of blood T cells: a sorted CD56 or NKG2C T cell subset, CD4+ or CD8+ T cells, or bulk PBMC T cells (not recorded which). The receptors originated from a woman aged 18 to 75 in good health.

The chain carries TRBV5-6 and TRBJ1-1. Germline V gene lookup returns CDR1 SGHDT and CDR2 YYEEEE. The CDR3 loop spans 15 amino acids. CDR3 loop: CASSPPAGAGTEAFF.

This chain joins TRBV6-5 and TRBJ1-5. This CDR3 has 15 residues. The germline gives CDR1 MNHEY, CDR2 SVGAGI. The CDR3: CASSYSREGNQPQHF.

The V and J genes are TRBV11-2 and TRBJ2-5; TCRdb reports TRBD2, a call that lacks DNA to check it against. In germline, CDR1 is SGHAT, CDR2 FQNNGV. CDR3 size: 14 residues. The CDR3 loop reads CASSPEALAETQYF. Combining the CDR3 with reference TRBV11-2 and TRBJ2-5 gives the whole variable domain EAGVAQSPRYKIIEKRQSVAFWCNPISGHATLYWYQQILGQGPKLLIQFQNNGVVDDSQLPKDRFSAERLKGVDSTLKIQPAKLEDSAVYLCASSPEALAETQYFGPGTRLLVL.

The chain carries TRBV9 and TRBJ2-7; without DNA, the TCRdb call of TRBD2 cannot be checked. Germline CDR1 and CDR2: SGDLS and YYNGEE. There are 14 residues in the CDR3. The CDR3 reads CASSQTGVNYEQYF.

The rearrangement joins TRBV29-1 to TRBJ2-1; without DNA, the TCRdb call of TRBD2 cannot be checked. This CDR3 has 13 residues. The germline V gene encodes CDR1 SQVTM and CDR2 ANQGSEA. The chain's CDR3 is CSVAPGGGDEQFF.

The rearrangement links TRBV11-2 to TRBJ1-3. This CDR3 has 13 residues. In germline, CDR1 is SGHAT, CDR2 FQNNGV. This CDR3 reads CASSFVPGNTIYF.

This sequence joins TRBV5-1 and TRBJ2-1; TCRdb's D gene call, TRBD2, goes unchecked for lack of DNA. The CDR3 is 16 amino acids. Germline V gene lookup returns CDR1 SGHRS and CDR2 YFSETQ. The CDR3 reads CASSLKEGEGYNEQFF.

The chain links TRBV19 to TRBJ1-1; absent DNA, TCRdb's TRBD1 call cannot be checked. CDR1 and CDR2 from the germline V gene are LNHDA and SQIVND (reference sequence). The CDR3 loop spans 14 amino acids. The CDR3 here is CASSRGRTYTEAFF.

The chain carries TRBV30 and TRBJ2-2. CDR3 length: 11 amino acids. Germline CDR1 is GTSNPN and CDR2 is SVGIG (reference sequence). The CDR3 is CAWTWAGELFF. Full variable domain (missing parts from reference TRBV30 and TRBJ2-2): SQTIHQWPATLVQPVGSPLSLECTVEGTSNPNLYWYRQAAGRGLQLLFYSVGIGQISSEVPQNLSASRPQDRQFILSSKKLLLSDSGFYLCAWTWAGELFFGEGSRLTVL.

V is TRBV10-3 and J is TRBJ1-5; TCRdb designates TRBD1, a call that cannot be tested without DNA. CDR3 length equals 16 residues. CDR1 is ENHRY, CDR2 SYGVKD, per germline. The CDR3 loop reads CAISGARGDSNQPQHF.

The V and J genes are TRBV20-1 and TRBJ1-2; with no DNA, the TCRdb D assignment of TRBD1 cannot be verified. The germline gives CDR1 DFQATT, CDR2 SNEGSKA (reference sequence). This CDR3 has 13 amino acids. CDR3 protein: CSASWGNNYGYTF.

The chain combines TRBV20-1 with TRBJ2-7. This CDR3 has 11 amino acids. Germline V gene lookup returns CDR1 DFQATT and CDR2 SNEGSKA (reference sequence). CDR3 protein: CSARSTYEQYF.

J is TRBJ1-6 and V is TRBV12-3 or TRBV12-4; TCRdb's assignment of TRBD1 cannot be checked, as there is no DNA. The CDR3 totals 14 residues. CDR3: CASTGTGGNSPLHF.

This rearrangement joins TRBV6-6 to TRBJ1-2. Germline V gene lookup returns CDR1 MNHNY and CDR2 SVGAGI (reference sequence). CDR3 length: 12 residues. The CDR3 is CASSPEPYGYTF.

The chain recombines TRBV20-1 with TRBJ2-1; no DNA is available, so the TRBD1 call from TCRdb remains unchecked. The CDR3 is 15 amino acids. From germline, CDR1 is DFQATT and CDR2 SNEGSKA (reference sequence). CDR3 sequence: CSASPGYTRVNEQFF.

The rearrangement uses TRBV7-2 and TRBJ2-1; the TCRdb call, TRBD1, lacks DNA for checking. The CDR3 loop spans 14 amino acids. Germline V gene lookup returns CDR1 SGHTA and CDR2 FQGNSA. CDR3 sequence: CASSLVLAAPEQFF.

The rearrangement joins TRBV20-1 to TRBJ2-3. This CDR3 comprises 12 residues. The germline gives CDR1 DFQATT, CDR2 SNEGSKA (reference sequence). This CDR3 is CSARKDTDTQYF.

V is TRBV5-6 and J is TRBJ2-4. This CDR3 is 15 amino acids long. The germline V gene has CDR1 SGHDT and CDR2 YYEEEE. The CDR3 loop reads CASSSGGPAKNIQYF.

This chain connects TRBV18 to TRBJ2-1; the D gene TCRdb calls, TRBD2, cannot be checked with no DNA. The V gene's germline CDR1 is KGHSH and CDR2 LQKENI. This CDR3 has 14 amino acids. The CDR3 spells CASSPREGVNEQFF.

The rearrangement joins TRBV20-1 to TRBJ2-1; no DNA is available, so the TRBD2 call from TCRdb remains unchecked. Germline V gene sequence: CDR1 DFQATT, CDR2 SNEGSKA (reference sequence). This CDR3 is 14 amino acids long. The CDR3: CSAPPSGIDNEQFF.